Below are 7 T cell receptor beta chains sequenced from a single sample in a study of cytomegalovirus exposure and HLA in healthy donors. With 60 Vbeta and 13 Jbeta primers, the PCR was carried out. The repertoire was sequenced with immunoSEQ multiplex PCR; TCRdb's copy has only in-frame clones and lacks some. The profile shows 150,000 to 200,000 clones, more than 80% of them singletons. Sequenced input: PBMCs. Receptor source: a young woman in good health and CMV-seronegative.

V and J are TRBV11-2 and TRBJ2-7; 7 nucleotides line up with TRBD1. V was clipped by 0 bases and J by 2 bases; unmatched bases: 1. This CDR3 has 14 amino acids. CDR1 is SGHAT and CDR2 is FQNNGV in the germline V gene. The CDR3 reads CASSLDDRAYEQYF. CDR3 nucleotide sequence: TGTGCCAGCAGCTTAGACGACAGGGCCTACGAGCAGTACTTC.

The rearrangement links TRBV19 to TRBJ2-6; the match to TRBD1 covers 7 bases. Germline CDR1 and CDR2: LNHDA and SQIVND (reference sequence). The CDR3 runs 16 residues. Trimming removed 3 bases from V and 2 bases from J; junction bases left unmatched: 4. The CDR3 coding sequence is TGTGCCAGTAGTATTGAAGACAGGGCTGGGGCCAACGTCCTGACTTTC. This codes for CASSIEDRAGANVLTF.

This clone was counted a single time. The rearrangement links TRBV7-2 to TRBJ2-3, with a weak D call TRBD2 (5 bases). CDR3 length: 14 amino acids. V was cut by 2 bases and J by 1 base, with 7 bases left in between. Germline lookup yields CDR1 SGHTA and CDR2 FQGNSA. CDR3 nucleotides: TGTGCCAGCAGCTTATGGCGGGGCACAGATACGCAGTATTTT. Encoded protein: CASSLWRGTDTQYF.

The chain has TRBV7-6 and TRBJ2-3, with 8 nucleotides matching TRBD1. V shed 4 bases and J 11 bases; nucleotides not matched to a gene: 8. The CDR3 is 13 residues long. Germline CDR1 SGHVS, CDR2 FNYEAQ. The CDR3 nucleotides read TGTGCCAGCAGCTACTCGACAGGGGAGATGCAGTATTTT. Translating it yields CASSYSTGEMQYF.

The chain couples TRBV5-1 to TRBJ2-7; no clear D. The germline V gene has CDR1 SGHRS and CDR2 YFSETQ. V shed 3 bases and J shed 2 bases, with 27 bases lying between them. The CDR3 sequence is 19 residues long. CDR3 sequence: CASSSKNPSLGPFPYEQYF. CDR3 DNA: TGCGCCAGCAGCTCCAAGAACCCATCCCTAGGCCCTTTTCCCTACGAGCAGTACTTC.

This sequence joins TRBV5-1 and TRBJ2-5; 7 nucleotides line up with TRBD1. Germline CDR1 reads SGHRS; CDR2 reads YFSETQ. The ends lost 3 bases at V and 0 bases at J; junction bases unmatched: 2. CDR3 size: 14 residues. In DNA form, the CDR3 reads TGCGCCAGCAGCTGGGGGACAGACCAAGAGACCCAGTACTTC. It translates to CASSWGTDQETQYF.

This rearrangement joins TRBV7-9 to TRBJ1-4; TRBD1 matches 9 bases. CDR3 size: 15 residues. V was clipped by 2 bases and J by 7 bases; unmatched bases: 5. Germline V gives CDR1 SEHNR, CDR2 FQNEAQ (reference sequence). CDR3 DNA sequence: TGTGCCAGCAGCTTATCGACAGGGGGAAGTGAAAAACTGTTTTTT. Its translation is CASSLSTGGSEKLFF.